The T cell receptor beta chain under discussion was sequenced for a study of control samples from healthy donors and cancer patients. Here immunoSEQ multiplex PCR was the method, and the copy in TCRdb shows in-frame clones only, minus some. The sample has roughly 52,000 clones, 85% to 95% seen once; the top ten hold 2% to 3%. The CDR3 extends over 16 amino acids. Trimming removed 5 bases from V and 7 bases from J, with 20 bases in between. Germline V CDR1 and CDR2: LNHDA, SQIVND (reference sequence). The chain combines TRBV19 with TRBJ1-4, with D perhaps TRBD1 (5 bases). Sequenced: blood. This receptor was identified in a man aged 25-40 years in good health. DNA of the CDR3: TGTGCCAGTAGTCTCCACCAGGGCCTATCTCCTGAAAAACTGTTTTTT. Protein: CASSLHQGLSPEKLFF.